The sequence of this TCR beta chain was determined in a study of blood T cell repertoires in COVID-19. Sequencing was performed with immunoSEQ multiplex PCR; in TCRdb, only in-frame clones are kept and a portion is missing. Of about 320,000 clones in the sample, 75% to 90% were seen once. CDR1 is LGHNA and CDR2 is YSLEER in the germline V gene. V shed 1 base and J shed 0 bases, with 12 bases lying between them. The length of the CDR3 is 16 residues. This sequence originates from a woman under 40 who had been exposed to COVID-19. The sample taken for sequencing was PBMCs or T cells enriched from blood (not recorded which). The chain links TRBV4-3 to TRBJ1-2; a weak D match, TRBD1 (6 bases). The DNA for the CDR3 is TGCGCCAGCAGCCAAGTTGGACAGCTAACTAACTATGGCTACACCTTC. This translates into CASSQVGQLTNYGYTF.